This passage covers 28 T cell receptor beta chains from one sample sequenced in a study of radiation and T cells in renal cell carcinoma. Clones were read by immunoSEQ multiplex PCR, and TCRdb kept only the in-frame ones, dropping some. The sample carries 150,000 or so clones, roughly 90% recorded once. The time point denotes: baseline pretreatment blood. Treatment of the sample: 15 Gy SBRT to primary tumor, nephrectomy 4 weeks later. Here the sequenced sample was blood, taken from a patient whose treatment included radiotherapy and nephrectomy. Source of these receptors: a woman in her 70s with renal cell carcinoma.

The chain links TRBV5-6 to TRBJ2-2; TRBD1 is a possible D gene (6 bases). Germline CDR1 is SGHDT and CDR2 is YYEEEE. The length of the CDR3 is 16 residues. Deletions cut 3 bases from V and 6 bases from J, with 18 bases between. The CDR3 loop reads CASSSRTGTDAGELFF. Written as DNA, the CDR3 is TGTGCCAGCAGCTCCCGTACAGGGACCGACGCCGGGGAGCTGTTTTTT.

This chain links TRBV12-5 with TRBJ2-2; D call uncertain. This CDR3 has 13 residues. Trimming cost V 7 bases and J 6 bases, with 12 bases left between them. The germline gives CDR1 LGHNT, CDR2 FRNRAP. The CDR3 reads CASAPSPSGELFF. In DNA form, the CDR3 reads TGTGCTAGTGCCCCCTCCCCGTCCGGGGAGCTGTTTTTT.

The V call is TRBV11-3, the J call TRBJ2-3; no firm D call. Trimming shortened V by 0 bases and J by 1 base, and 14 bases separated the two germline ends. The germline V gene has CDR1 SGHNT and CDR2 YENEEA. This CDR3 is 17 amino acids long. CDR3 DNA: TGTGCCAGCAGCTTAGATCGTACCAGAGCCGGCACAGATACGCAGTATTTT. This codes for CASSLDRTRAGTDTQYF.

This chain connects TRBV5-6 to TRBJ2-5, with 8 bases that match TRBD1. V was pared by 0 bases and J by 4 bases, with 5 bases of the junction left unmatched. Looked up from germline, CDR1 is SGHDT and CDR2 is YYEEEE. This CDR3 is built from 15 residues. The CDR3 sequence: CASSLGQGAGETQYF. DNA of the CDR3: TGTGCCAGCAGCTTGGGGCAGGGGGCTGGAGAGACCCAGTACTTC.

The chain couples TRBV27 to TRBJ1-1; D uncertain. The CDR3 is 13 amino acids. Germline values: CDR1 MNHEY, CDR2 SMNVEV (reference sequence). Trimming shortened V by 5 bases and J by 4 bases, and 11 bases separated the two germline ends. The CDR3 DNA sequence: TGTGCCAGCAGTACTACTATGTTCACTGAAGCTTTCTTT. Its protein product is CASSTTMFTEAFF.

V gene TRBV6-1 combines with J gene TRBJ2-3, with 8 bases fitting TRBD2. V shed 2 bases and J 12 bases; nucleotides not matched to a gene: 10. The CDR3 extends over 14 amino acids. Germline V CDR1 and CDR2: MNHNS, SASEGT. As DNA, the CDR3 is TGTGCCAGCAGTGAAAACGCGGGAGCGGGAGAACAGTATTTT. Its protein is CASSENAGAGEQYF.

V and J are TRBV7-2 and TRBJ1-2; D is undetermined. The germline V and J ends were trimmed by 5 bases and 8 bases, with 15 bases remaining between them. The germline CDR1 and CDR2 sequences are SGHTA and FQGNSA. The CDR3 sequence is 13 residues long. CDR3: CASSPWTREGYTF. DNA of the CDR3: TGTGCCAGCAGCCCATGGACCCGGGAAGGCTACACCTTC.

In its sample, this clone was seen once. The chain recombines TRBV29-1 with TRBJ2-2, with 8 positions matching TRBD1. This CDR3 contains 12 residues. Germline loops: CDR1 SQVTM, CDR2 ANQGSEA. Trimming took 7 bases from V and 10 from J; bases not matched to a gene: 8. The CDR3 reads CSARTGLEELFF. The DNA of the CDR3 is TGCAGCGCCCGGACAGGGTTGGAGGAGCTGTTTTTT.

The chain joins TRBV7-2 to TRBJ1-1; maybe TRBD1 (6 bases). The CDR3 totals 15 residues. Germline-derived CDR1 and CDR2 are SGHTA and FQGNSA. With 5 bases removed from V and 1 base from J, the gap between germline ends came to 14 bases. The CDR3, as DNA: TGTGCCAGCAGCCGACGACAAGGGGGGAACACTGAAGCTTTCTTT. It codes for CASSRRQGGNTEAFF. The entire variable domain, with the rest obtained from reference TRBV7-2 and TRBJ1-1, is as follows: GAGVSQSPSNKVTEKGKDVELRCDPISGHTALYWYRQSLGQGLEFLIYFQGNSAPDKSGLPSDRFSAERTGGSVSTLTIQRTQQEDSAVYLCASSRRQGGNTEAFFGQGTRLTVV.

V and J are TRBV9 and TRBJ1-2; the D is unclear. The CDR3 is 14 residues long. V was cut by 0 bases and J by 2 bases, with 8 bases left in between. From germline, CDR1 is SGDLS and CDR2 YYNGEE. Written as DNA, the CDR3 is TGTGCCAGCAGCGTAGAGGTAGGGAACTATGGCTACACCTTC. Translated, it gives CASSVEVGNYGYTF.

The CDR3 nucleotides read TGTGCCAGCAGTCCACTGACTAGCGGGGGGCCCACTAGCACAGATACGCAGTATTTT. It yields the protein CASSPLTSGGPTSTDTQYF. The rearrangement links TRBV27 to TRBJ2-3, with TRBD2 matching over 13 bases. Germline CDR1 reads MNHEY; CDR2 reads SMNVEV (reference sequence). The V segment lost 5 bases and the J segment 0 bases; nucleotides outside the gene matches: 11. This CDR3 is 19 amino acids long.

Here the CDR3 reads CASRGGSYNEQFF. DNA of the CDR3: TGTGCCTCCCGGGGGGGCTCCTACAATGAGCAGTTCTTC. The chain recombines TRBV10-3 with TRBJ2-1; 8 nucleotides agree with TRBD2. Unmatched junction bases numbered 3, after V lost 11 bases and J lost 0 bases. Germline V lookup: CDR1 ENHRY, CDR2 SYGVKD. The CDR3 has 13 amino acids.

The rearrangement uses TRBV7-3 and TRBJ1-1, with 10 bases matching TRBD1. Germline CDR1 and CDR2: SGHTA and FQGTGA. The CDR3 has 13 residues. V lost 6 bases to trimming and J lost 4 bases; unmatched junction nucleotides: 2. In DNA, the CDR3 is TGTGCCAGCAGGCGGACAGGGGGCACTGAAGCTTTCTTT. It is translated as CASRRTGGTEAFF.

This sequence joins TRBV7-3 and TRBJ1-5; 9 nucleotides agree with TRBD1. The CDR3 is 20 residues long. The J segment lost 0 bases and the V segment lost 2 bases, leaving 14 bases of the junction unmatched. Germline V gene data show CDR1 as SGHTA and CDR2 as FQGTGA. Written as DNA, the CDR3 is TGTGCCAGCAGCTTAGGGATTTGGACAGGGGAATGCGATAGCAATCAGCCCCAGCATTTT. It encodes CASSLGIWTGECDSNQPQHF. Filled out from reference TRBV7-3 and TRBJ1-5, the complete variable domain reads GAGVSQTPSNKVTEKGKYVELRCDPISGHTALYWYRQSLGQGPEFLIYFQGTGAADDSGLPNDRFFAVRPEGSVSTLKIQRTERGDSAVYLCASSLGIWTGECDSNQPQHFGDGTRLSIL.

The chain links TRBV7-8 to TRBJ2-2; TRBD1 matches 10 bases. Germline CDR1 is SGHVS and CDR2 is FQNEAQ. With 11 bases clipped from V and 4 bases from J, the junction kept 7 bases outside the gene matches. CDR3 size: 14 residues. As DNA, the CDR3 is TGTGCCGGCCGGGACAGGGGCTTCACCGGGGAGCTGTTTTTT. Amino acid sequence: CAGRDRGFTGELFF.

A remark on this clone: It is unclear where the CDR3 begins or ends on the DNA, so no DNA is shown, and the CDR3 is as TCRdb lists it. This chain joins TRBV6-1 and TRBJ1-3; TRBD1, as called in the table, went unchecked against the DNA. With termini counted, the CDR3 has 15 amino acids. Germline V gene data show CDR1 as MNHNS and CDR2 as SASEGT. CDR3 protein: CASILGQGSGNTIYF.

J is TRBJ1-1 and V is TRBV11-1; 8 positions match TRBD1. Per the germline V gene, CDR1 is SGHAT and CDR2 is FQDESV (reference sequence). V shed 5 bases and J 10 bases; nucleotides not matched to a gene: 6. This CDR3 contains 12 residues. CDR3 sequence: CASSLTTGGAFF. In DNA form, the CDR3 reads TGTGCCAGCAGCCTCACTACAGGGGGAGCTTTCTTT.

This chain connects TRBV2 to TRBJ1-2, with D tentatively TRBD1 (5 bases). Germline-derived CDR1 and CDR2 are SNHLY and FYNNEI. V lost 10 bases, J lost 3 bases, and 12 bases lay in between. The length of the CDR3 is 12 residues. The CDR3 bases are TGTGCCACGGGGCAGACCGACTATGGCTACACCTTC. It codes for CATGQTDYGYTF.

This clone was picked up many times. This sequence joins TRBV5-6 and TRBJ1-2, with D unresolved. V was cut by 0 bases and J by 5 bases, with 8 bases left in between. The CDR3 has 13 amino acids. The V gene's germline CDR1 is SGHDT and CDR2 YYEEEE. The CDR3 sequence: CASSLDQNYGYTF. The DNA for the CDR3 is TGTGCCAGCAGCTTGGATCAAAATTATGGCTACACCTTC.

This rearrangement joins TRBV6-1 to TRBJ2-7; D perhaps matches TRBD2 (5 bases). CDR1 MNHNS and CDR2 SASEGT come from the germline V gene. This CDR3 region has 13 residues. V was clipped by 7 bases and J by 6 bases, with 16 bases between them. This chain's CDR3 is CASTEGGPAEQYF. The CDR3 DNA reads as TGTGCCAGCACCGAGGGTGGGCCTGCCGAGCAGTACTTC.

The chain has TRBV11-3 and TRBJ2-7; either TRBD1 or TRBD2 may supply D (5 bases each). V was pared by 0 bases and J by 6 bases, with 15 bases between. The CDR3 length is 15 residues. The germline gives CDR1 SGHNT, CDR2 YENEEA. The CDR3 coding sequence is TGTGCCAGCAGCTTAGAGGGACCGAGGTATCTCGAGCAGTACTTC. As protein: CASSLEGPRYLEQYF.

This clone came up a few times. This rearrangement joins TRBV15 to TRBJ1-4, with D possibly matching TRBD1 (6 bases). From germline, CDR1 is LNHNV and CDR2 YYDKDF (reference sequence). The CDR3 totals 15 residues. Trimming cost V 0 bases and J 7 bases, with 12 bases left between them. The CDR3 loop reads CATSRDRGRGEKLFF. The CDR3 bases are TGTGCCACCAGCAGAGACAGGGGCCGGGGTGAAAAACTGTTTTTT.

This clone was picked up a small number of times. This chain links TRBV18 with TRBJ1-5; 8 positions match TRBD1. After removal of 4 bases from V and 7 bases from J, the junction contained 12 bases not matched to a gene. This CDR3 spans 16 amino acids. Germline CDR1 KGHSH, CDR2 LQKENI. The CDR3 DNA sequence: TGTGCCAGCTCACTACACCCGGGACAGGCTGGACAGCCCCAGCATTTT. It translates to CASSLHPGQAGQPQHF.

The chain combines TRBV28 with TRBJ1-1, with D tentatively TRBD1 (6 bases). The CDR3 spans 15 residues. Trimming removed 3 bases from V and 6 bases from J, with 17 bases in between. The germline V gene has CDR1 MDHEN and CDR2 SYDVKM. The CDR3 spells CASSLGGAGGAEAFF. The CDR3 coding sequence is TGTGCCAGCAGTTTGGGTGGAGCGGGGGGCGCTGAAGCTTTCTTT.

This clone occurred once. The J gene is TRBJ2-1, the V gene TRBV5-4, with 15 bases identical to TRBD2. Trimming took 2 bases from V and 10 from J; bases not matched to a gene: 4. The CDR3 spans 15 residues. In germline, CDR1 is SGHNT, CDR2 YYREEE (reference sequence). CDR3 sequence (DNA): TGTGCCAGCAGCTTAATCGGGACTAGCGGGGGGGAGCAGTTCTTC. Translated: CASSLIGTSGGEQFF.

The chain couples TRBV6-6 to TRBJ2-5; maybe TRBD2 (6 bases). In germline, CDR1 is MNHNY, CDR2 SVGAGI (reference sequence). V lost 6 bases and J lost 1, with 9 bases in between. This CDR3 contains 13 residues. The CDR3 loop reads CASSDGSQETQYF. The DNA of the CDR3 is TGTGCCAGCAGCGACGGGAGCCAAGAGACCCAGTACTTC.

The rearrangement joins TRBV28 to TRBJ1-5; D call uncertain. The CDR3 is 12 residues long. Deletions cut 6 bases from V and 6 bases from J, with 9 bases between. Germline CDR1 MDHEN, CDR2 SYDVKM. CDR3 amino acids: CASRVGSQPQHF. CDR3 DNA sequence: TGTGCCAGCAGGGTTGGTAGTCAGCCCCAGCATTTT.

The count of this clone is one. The V and J genes are TRBV5-8 and TRBJ2-2; the D gene is possibly TRBD2 (6 bases). V was clipped by 5 bases and J by 7 bases, with 12 bases between them. Germline values: CDR1 SGHTS, CDR2 YDEGEE. This CDR3 is 13 amino acids long. The DNA for the CDR3 is TGTGCCAGCAGATTTAGCGGACTCGGGGAGCTGTTTTTT. Translated, it gives CASRFSGLGELFF.